These 13 T cell receptor beta chains came from one sample sequenced in a study of blood T cell repertoires in COVID-19 (dated by TCRdb to the early 2020s). The library was produced with the immunoSEQ multiplex PCR assay. TCRdb obtained this table from immuneACCESS and retained in-frame rearrangements with V and J assigned. These tables miss some clones; where compared with another copy, unresolved V genes account for less than half of the shortfall, and the remainder is unexplained. This sample lists tens of thousands of clones; more than 60% were detected once. The ten top clones hold around 28% of the sample. The sample was peripheral blood. The origin of the receptors is a woman older than 75 with active or convalescent COVID-19.

This clone has a single count. V gene TRBV7-9 combines with J gene TRBJ2-7, with D possibly being TRBD2 (5 bases). The CDR3 consists of 14 residues. The germline gives CDR1 SEHNR, CDR2 FQNEAQ (reference sequence). V lost 4 bases and J 3 bases, leaving 13 bases between the germline ends. DNA for the CDR3: TGTGCCAGCAGCTCCCTCCCCCGGGGCTACGAGCAGTACTTC. This translates into CASSSLPRGYEQYF.

This chain connects TRBV15 to TRBJ1-1, with TRBD1 identical over 8 bases. Germline V lookup: CDR1 LNHNV, CDR2 YYDKDF (reference sequence). The junction had 5 bases not matched to a gene; V was cut back by 6 bases and J by 2 bases. There are 14 residues in the CDR3. The CDR3 nucleotides are TGTGCCACCAGTCCGGACAGGGACAACACTGAAGCTTTCTTT. Its protein is CATSPDRDNTEAFF.

The chain joins TRBV18 to TRBJ2-2; D is ambiguous. Germline CDR1 reads KGHSH; CDR2 reads LQKENI. Trimming removed 2 bases from V and 10 bases from J, with 11 bases in between. The CDR3 length is 13 residues. Here the CDR3 DNA reads TGTGCCAGCTCACCATTTAAGCCTGCGGAGCTGTTTTTT. This codes for CASSPFKPAELFF.

The chain links TRBV7-2 to TRBJ1-2; perhaps TRBD1 as D (6 bases). The CDR3 is 18 amino acids. The germline V gene encodes CDR1 SGHTA and CDR2 FQGNSA. V shed 1 base and J shed 0 bases, with 18 bases lying between them. The CDR3 sequence: CASSLDSGGGAANYGYTF. The CDR3 nucleotides read TGTGCCAGCAGCTTAGACTCTGGAGGGGGGGCGGCTAACTATGGCTACACCTTC. Filled out from reference TRBV7-2 and TRBJ1-2, the complete variable domain reads GAGVSQSPSNKVTEKGKDVELRCDPISGHTALYWYRQSLGQGLEFLIYFQGNSAPDKSGLPSDRFSAERTGGSVSTLTIQRTQQEDSAVYLCASSLDSGGGAANYGYTFGSGTRLTVV.

J is TRBJ2-2 and V is TRBV7-6, with TRBD1 matching 11 bases. Per germline, CDR1 SGHVS and CDR2 FNYEAQ. With V trimmed by 1 base and J by 0 bases, 4 bases remained unmatched. The CDR3 loop spans 18 amino acids. The CDR3, as DNA: TGTGCCAGCAGCTTAGTTGGGGGACAGGGGGCGAACACCGGGGAGCTGTTTTTT. Protein product: CASSLVGGQGANTGELFF.

The chain's CDR3 is CASSGRQGRTGELFF. In DNA, the CDR3 is TGTGCCAGCAGCGGACGACAGGGACGCACCGGGGAGCTGTTTTTT. The rearrangement joins TRBV5-6 to TRBJ2-2, with TRBD1 matching 7 bases. V shed 4 bases, J shed 4 bases, and the junction held 7 bases outside the gene matches. Germline V lookup: CDR1 SGHDT, CDR2 YYEEEE. The CDR3 runs to 15 residues.

Only a few counts were recorded for this clone. This chain joins TRBV9 and TRBJ2-7; 7 positions agree with TRBD1. Unmatched junction bases numbered 10, after V lost 4 bases and J lost 0 bases. Germline assignment: CDR1 SGDLS and CDR2 YYNGEE. The CDR3 contains 16 residues. The CDR3 spells CASSSYDRANSYEQYF. The CDR3 region has the DNA TGTGCCAGCAGCTCCTATGACAGGGCAAACTCCTACGAGCAGTACTTC.

This chain links TRBV30 with TRBJ2-7; TRBD2 aligns across 9 bases. The CDR3 extends over 14 amino acids. The V gene end was trimmed by 4 bases and the J gene end by 3 bases; junction bases not matched to a gene: 7. The germline gives CDR1 GTSNPN, CDR2 SVGIG (reference sequence). The chain's CDR3 is CAWKVAGGNYEQYF. CDR3 DNA: TGTGCCTGGAAGGTGGCGGGGGGGAACTACGAGCAGTACTTC.

This chain uses TRBV30 with TRBJ1-5, with 9 bases identical to TRBD1. Unmatched junction bases numbered 12, after V lost 0 bases and J lost 9 bases. The CDR3 sequence is 16 residues long. Germline CDR1 GTSNPN, CDR2 SVGIG (reference sequence). The CDR3 region is CAWSVQGDRVFRPQHF. CDR3 sequence (DNA): TGTGCCTGGAGTGTACAGGGGGACAGGGTATTTCGGCCCCAGCATTTT.

This clone was seen only once. The J gene is TRBJ2-1, the V gene TRBV30, with D possibly being TRBD2 (5 bases). There are 15 residues in the CDR3. Between the trimmed V and J ends, which lost 2 bases and 3 bases, there was a span of 14 bases. Germline V gene data show CDR1 as GTSNPN and CDR2 as SVGIG (reference sequence). CDR3 sequence reads: CAWSPRAHVYNEQFF. CDR3 coding DNA: TGTGCCTGGAGTCCGAGGGCTCATGTCTACAATGAGCAGTTCTTC.

This clone was detected only a few times. This sequence joins TRBV6-5 and TRBJ1-1; no firm D call. This CDR3 has 14 amino acids. Trimming took off 4 bases at V and 0 bases at J, with 9 bases between the two ends. The V gene's germline CDR1 is MNHEY and CDR2 SVGAGI. CDR3 coding DNA: TGTGCCAGCAGTTTAGGAGTTATGAACACTGAAGCTTTCTTT. This gives the protein CASSLGVMNTEAFF.

The chain combines TRBV3-1 (or the pseudogene TRBV3-2) with TRBJ1-1, with no clear D. Germline values: CDR1 LGHDT, CDR2 YNNKEL (reference sequence). The CDR3 consists of 12 residues. The V end was cut by 1 base, the J end by 5 bases, with 5 bases between. CDR3 protein: CASSQAGTEAFF. In DNA form, the CDR3 reads TGTGCCAGCAGCCAAGCCGGGACTGAAGCTTTCTTT.

The gene calls are TRBV28 and TRBJ2-7; 9 bases are shared with TRBD1. Per germline, CDR1 MDHEN and CDR2 SYDVKM. With V trimmed by 6 bases and J by 0 bases, 3 bases remained unmatched. The CDR3 runs 14 residues. CDR3 DNA: TGTGCCAGCAGAGGACAGGGGCCCTCCTACGAGCAGTACTTC. Translation: CASRGQGPSYEQYF.